Below are 29 T cell receptor beta chains sequenced from a single sample in a study of T cell responses to AZD1222 COVID-19 vaccine. The assay was immunoSEQ multiplex PCR, and TCRdb's table has in-frame clones only and misses some. The repertoire consists of under 200,000 clones, with around nine tenths occurring once and the leading ten covering 4% to 5.5%. The material was peripheral blood, obtained 28 days after the second AZD1222 dose. These receptors were collected from an adult who received the AZD1222 COVID-19 vaccine.

This chain joins TRBV7-6 and TRBJ2-5; maybe TRBD2 (7 bases). Germline assignment: CDR1 SGHVS and CDR2 FNYEAQ. The V and J ends lost 1 base and 5 bases respectively, with 14 bases between them. CDR3 length: 15 amino acids. The CDR3 loop reads CASSLVGGQTETQYF. CDR3 sequence (DNA): TGTGCCAGCAGCTTAGTGGGGGGGCAAACGGAGACCCAGTACTTC.

CDR3 sequence reads: CATTLGSGNTIYF. The DNA of the CDR3 is TGTGCCACAACACTGGGCTCTGGAAACACCATATATTTT. The rearrangement uses TRBV10-3 and TRBJ1-3; no definite D call. V dropped 10 bases and J dropped 0 bases, with 10 bases sitting between them. This CDR3 is 13 amino acids long. From germline, CDR1 is ENHRY and CDR2 SYGVKD.

This chain connects TRBV2 to TRBJ2-3, with D uncertain. With 6 bases removed from V and 4 bases from J, the gap between germline ends came to 8 bases. The CDR3 has 12 amino acids. Germline V gene data show CDR1 as SNHLY and CDR2 as FYNNEI. For the CDR3, the DNA is TGTGCCAGCAGGGTAGAGTCAGATACGCAGTATTTT. Translation gives CASRVESDTQYF. Full variable domain (remainder filled in from reference TRBV2 and TRBJ2-3): EPEVTQTPSHQVTQMGQEVILRCVPISNHLYFYWYRQILGQKVEFLVSFYNNEISEKSEIFDDQFSVERPDGSNFTLKIRSTKLEDSAMYFCASRVESDTQYFGPGTRLTVL.

The V call is TRBV2, the J call TRBJ1-2, with D unresolved. The CDR3 consists of 10 residues. Trimming took 10 bases from V and 7 from J, leaving 10 bases between them. Germline V CDR1 and CDR2: SNHLY, FYNNEI. CDR3 coding DNA: TGTGCCACCCTCTCGGTTGGCTACACCTTC. Translated, it gives CATLSVGYTF.

The chain uses TRBV10-3 and TRBJ1-5, with TRBD1 matching over 8 bases. The CDR3 sequence is 12 residues long. V trimming: 11 bases; J trimming: 7 bases; junction bases outside the gene matches: 7. Germline V gives CDR1 ENHRY, CDR2 SYGVKD. The CDR3 nucleotides read TGTGCCGTGCAGGGGGCTGGACAGCCCCAGCATTTT. The encoded protein is CAVQGAGQPQHF.

The chain links TRBV12-5 to TRBJ2-7, with D perhaps matching TRBD2 (5 bases). Trimming shortened V by 1 base and J by 0 bases, and 10 bases separated the two germline ends. The V gene's germline CDR1 is LGHNT and CDR2 FRNRAP. CDR3 length: 15 amino acids. This chain's CDR3 is CASGLGTQTSYEQYF. The CDR3 nucleotides read TGTGCTAGTGGTTTGGGGACTCAGACCTCCTACGAGCAGTACTTC.

This chain's CDR3 is CASSYSRRATNEKLFF. DNA for the CDR3: TGTGCCAGCAGTTACTCGAGACGGGCAACTAATGAAAAACTGTTTTTT. The V gene is TRBV6-5, the J gene TRBJ1-4; D is unclear. The CDR3 totals 16 residues. CDR1 is MNHEY, CDR2 SVGAGI, per germline. Trimming took 0 bases from V and 0 from J, leaving 8 bases between them.

The chain employs TRBV7-3 and TRBJ1-2; D not certain. Germline loops: CDR1 SGHTA, CDR2 FQGTGA. This CDR3 region has 12 residues. Trimming took 5 bases from V and 7 from J, leaving 11 bases between them. CDR3 amino acids: CASSHEAGGYTF. The CDR3 bases are TGTGCCAGCAGCCACGAGGCGGGTGGCTACACCTTC.

This chain connects TRBV4-1 to TRBJ1-3; D unresolved. Per germline, CDR1 MGHRA and CDR2 YSYEKL. The V end lost 10 bases, the J end lost 0 bases, and 16 bases lay between the germline ends. This CDR3 spans 15 amino acids. The CDR3 region has the DNA TGCGCCAACCCCCCCGGTAAGAACTCTGGAAACACCATATATTTT. Its protein product is CANPPGKNSGNTIYF.

This clone was observed a handful of times. The rearrangement links TRBV9 to TRBJ2-2, with unresolved D. Trimming took 4 bases from V and 1 from J, leaving 11 bases between them. Germline V CDR1 and CDR2: SGDLS, YYNGEE. The CDR3 has 15 amino acids. CDR3 in DNA: TGTGCCAGCAGCTCCCGAGTGGGGAACACCGGGGAGCTGTTTTTT. Translation gives CASSSRVGNTGELFF.

This sequence joins TRBV30 and TRBJ1-3; D remains unclear. V was shortened by 1 base and J by 0 bases, with 7 bases between the two germline ends. This CDR3 has 14 amino acids. The germline CDR1 and CDR2 sequences are GTSNPN and SVGIG (reference sequence). CDR3 sequence (DNA): TGTGCCTGGAGTGCCTCCTCCTCTGGAAACACCATATATTTT. Translating it yields CAWSASSSGNTIYF.

Worth noting for this clone: One end of the junction is discordant with germline, which a read error may explain. CDR3 DNA: TGTGCCACCAGCAGAGATTTGACGAATGTACTTACCCTCTTT. This sequence encodes CATSRDLTNVLTLF. V is TRBV15 and J is TRBJ1-1, with no clear D. Germline loops: CDR1 LNHNV, CDR2 YYDKDF (reference sequence). The CDR3 consists of 14 residues. Full variable domain (outside the CDR3, taken from reference TRBV15 and TRBJ1-1): DAMVIQNPRYQVTQFGKPVTLSCSQTLNHNVMYWYQQKSSQAPKLLFHYYDKDFNNEADTPDNFQSRRPNTSFCFLDIRSPGLGDTAMYLCATSRDLTNVLTLFGQGTRLTVV.

In its sample, this clone was seen once. The chain combines TRBV4-2 with TRBJ1-6; the match to TRBD1 covers 7 bases. With 0 bases clipped from V and 7 bases from J, the junction kept 6 bases outside the gene matches. The CDR3 has 16 residues. Germline CDR1 is LGHNA and CDR2 is YNFKEQ. DNA for the CDR3: TGTGCCAGCAGCCAAGAGACCGGACAGGCCAATTCACCCCTCCACTTT. Protein sequence: CASSQETGQANSPLHF.

V is TRBV7-3 and J is TRBJ1-6; D gene unclear. The germline gives CDR1 SGHTA, CDR2 FQGTGA. The CDR3 spans 15 residues. Trimming pared 2 bases from V and 0 bases from J, leaving 5 bases between. The CDR3 DNA reads TGTGCCAGCAGCTTACTGAGCTCCTATAATTCACCCCTCCACTTT. This translates into CASSLLSSYNSPLHF.

The chain couples TRBV2 to TRBJ1-4; D unclear. V was clipped by 4 bases and J by 0 bases, with 9 bases between them. CDR1 and CDR2 (germline): SNHLY, FYNNEI. The CDR3 length is 15 residues. Here the CDR3 DNA reads TGTGCCAGCAGTGCGGGGTCCGCAACTAATGAAAAACTGTTTTTT. Translated: CASSAGSATNEKLFF.

This chain links TRBV3-1 (or the pseudogene TRBV3-2) with TRBJ1-2, with 7 bases matching TRBD1. The CDR3 is made up of 15 amino acids. Losses at the gene ends were 5 bases for V and 2 bases for J; bases not matched to a gene: 8. Per the germline V gene, CDR1 is LGHDT and CDR2 is YNNKEL (reference sequence). The CDR3: CASSDDREWNYGYTF. As DNA, the CDR3 is TGTGCCAGCAGCGATGACAGGGAGTGGAACTATGGCTACACCTTC.

The V call is TRBV7-9, the J call TRBJ1-6; D is unclear. The CDR3 loop spans 16 amino acids. V gave up 1 base and J gave up 8 bases, with 15 bases separating them. Germline CDR1 and CDR2: SEHNR and FQNEAQ (reference sequence). The CDR3 region is CASSLESPFFDSPLHF. Written as DNA, the CDR3 is TGTGCCAGCAGCTTAGAGTCCCCCTTTTTTGATTCACCCCTCCACTTT.

A remark on this clone: This same CDR3 is encoded by further DNA sequences in the sample. The chain employs TRBV5-1 and TRBJ2-7; D is unresolved. V shed 0 bases and J shed 2 bases, with 3 bases lying between them. Germline CDR1 SGHRS, CDR2 YFSETQ. CDR3 size: 12 residues. In nucleotides, the CDR3 is TGCGCCAGCAGCTTGGCCCCCTACGAGCAGTACTTC. This sequence encodes CASSLAPYEQYF. The whole variable domain, remainder taken from reference TRBV5-1 and TRBJ2-7, is KAGVTQTPRYLIKTRGQQVTLSCSPISGHRSVSWYQQTPGQGLQFLFEYFSETQRNKGNFPGRFSGRQFSNSRSEMNVSTLELGDSALYLCASSLAPYEQYFGPGTRLTVT.

The gene calls are TRBV6-5 and TRBJ1-3; D unresolved. V was trimmed by 2 bases and J by 2 bases, leaving 7 bases between them. In germline, CDR1 is MNHEY, CDR2 SVGAGI. This CDR3 has 14 amino acids. CDR3 sequence (DNA): TGTGCCAGCAGTTACGTCGCAGCTGGAAACACCATATATTTT. It encodes CASSYVAAGNTIYF.

This chain uses TRBV9 with TRBJ1-1, with unresolved D. Germline V CDR1 and CDR2: SGDLS, YYNGEE. There are 13 residues in the CDR3. Trimming left V 0 bases short and J 6 bases short, with 9 bases between. The CDR3 loop reads CASSVDLGAEAFF. The CDR3 DNA sequence: TGTGCCAGCAGCGTAGACCTTGGGGCTGAAGCTTTCTTT.

V usage is TRBV12-3 or TRBV12-4 and J usage is TRBJ2-2; D might be TRBD1 (6 bases). CDR3 size: 13 residues. V was trimmed by 6 bases and J by 7 bases, leaving 12 bases between them. The CDR3: CASRPGQNGELFF. As DNA, the CDR3 is TGTGCCAGCAGACCTGGACAGAACGGGGAGCTGTTTTTT.

This chain links TRBV4-3 with TRBJ2-1; D gene ambiguous. Trimming removed 0 bases from V and 1 base from J, with 13 bases in between. The CDR3 is made up of 17 amino acids. The germline V gene encodes CDR1 LGHNA and CDR2 YSLEER. CDR3 loop: CASSQDSGLLSYNEQFF. CDR3 sequence (DNA): TGCGCCAGCAGCCAAGATAGTGGGCTCCTGTCCTACAATGAGCAGTTCTTC.

The genes are TRBV19 and TRBJ1-5; 7 bases align to TRBD1. There are 17 residues in the CDR3. The trim removed 3 bases at V and 5 bases at J, leaving 13 bases unmatched. Per germline, CDR1 LNHDA and CDR2 SQIVND (reference sequence). The CDR3: CASSMQGGRGIDQPQHF. DNA for the CDR3: TGTGCCAGTAGTATGCAGGGCGGCAGGGGGATTGATCAGCCCCAGCATTTT.

This clone has only one observation. The rearrangement links TRBV28 to TRBJ1-5; 8 bases align to TRBD1. In germline, CDR1 is MDHEN, CDR2 SYDVKM. Trimming took 1 base from V and 5 from J; bases not matched to a gene: 19. This CDR3 is built from 20 residues. The CDR3 is CASSLYMATTGGFNDQPQHF. The CDR3 DNA sequence: TGTGCCAGCAGTTTATATATGGCTACAACAGGGGGATTCAATGATCAGCCCCAGCATTTT.

This clone appeared a few times. The chain uses TRBV9 and TRBJ1-3, with D unresolved. The ends were cut back, 0 bases at V and 4 bases at J, with 14 bases in the middle. The CDR3 runs to 16 residues. Germline V gene data show CDR1 as SGDLS and CDR2 as YYNGEE. The CDR3 is CASSVAWQAEGNTIYF. CDR3 sequence (DNA): TGTGCCAGCAGCGTAGCATGGCAGGCGGAGGGAAACACCATATATTTT. The full variable domain, rest sourced from reference TRBV9 and TRBJ1-3, is DSGVTQTPKHLITATGQRVTLRCSPRSGDLSVYWYQQSLDQGLQFLIQYYNGEERAKGNILERFSAQQFPDLHSELNLSSLELGDSALYFCASSVAWQAEGNTIYFGEGSWLTVV.

This clone has only one observation. This chain connects TRBV5-1 to TRBJ2-7; the match to TRBD1 covers 8 bases. Trimming at V came to 0 bases and at J to 5 bases, leaving 4 bases not matched to a gene. Germline V gene data show CDR1 as SGHRS and CDR2 as YFSETQ. The CDR3 is 14 amino acids. The DNA of the CDR3 is TGCGCCAGCAGCTTGGTTGCACAGGGGGACGAGCAGTACTTC. It codes for CASSLVAQGDEQYF.

The CDR3 here is CASSYWQYTTYYGYTF. Written as DNA, the CDR3 is TGTGCCAGCAGTTACTGGCAGTACACAACTTATTATGGCTACACCTTC. The chain carries TRBV6-2 or TRBV6-3 and TRBJ1-2; no reliable D call. The CDR3 runs to 16 residues. The germline V and J ends were trimmed by 1 base and 5 bases, with 17 bases remaining between them. Germline lookup yields CDR1 MNHEY and CDR2 SVGEGT.

This chain connects TRBV5-1 to TRBJ1-4; D is ambiguous. The germline V gene encodes CDR1 SGHRS and CDR2 YFSETQ. Trimming left V 5 bases short and J 2 bases short, with 7 bases between. The CDR3 has 13 residues. CDR3: CASSPGTNEKLFF. The DNA of the CDR3 is TGCGCCAGCAGTCCCGGGACTAATGAAAAACTGTTTTTT. Full variable domain (remainder filled in from reference TRBV5-1 and TRBJ1-4): KAGVTQTPRYLIKTRGQQVTLSCSPISGHRSVSWYQQTPGQGLQFLFEYFSETQRNKGNFPGRFSGRQFSNSRSEMNVSTLELGDSALYLCASSPGTNEKLFFGSGTQLSVL.

The chain uses TRBV2 and TRBJ1-5, with 7 bases fitting TRBD1. The CDR3 sequence is 15 residues long. Germline V gene lookup returns CDR1 SNHLY and CDR2 FYNNEI. J was trimmed by 7 bases and V by 8 bases; bases with no gene match: 14. CDR3 coding DNA: TGTGCCAGCGACAGGGACCTAACTGCATTGCAGCCCCAGCATTTT. This codes for CASDRDLTALQPQHF.